The next 21 T cell receptor beta chains were all read from a single sample in a study of identical twins. TCRdb re-analysed the 5' RACE reads in MiXCR, keeping a single row per CDR3 protein. This repertoire shows roughly 720,000 distinct CDR3 sequences, roughly 18% found once; its top ten account for under 15%. Another study also made use of these data, one on T cells expressing NK-cell markers.

The specimen was PBMCs. All receptors come from a woman aged 18 to 35 in good health.

The chain couples TRBV27 to TRBJ2-1, with 8 bases identical to TRBD2. From germline, CDR1 is MNHEY and CDR2 SMNVEV (reference sequence). The V segment lost 5 bases and the J segment 8 bases; nucleotides outside the gene matches: 11. The CDR3 extends over 15 amino acids. The CDR3 region has the DNA TGTGCCAGCAGTATCGCCGGGACTAGTCACGATGAGCAGTTCTTC. Protein sequence: CASSIAGTSHDEQFF.

This clonotype was counted at least ten times. V is TRBV20-1 and J is TRBJ2-1, with 14 bases identical to TRBD2. Germline trimming cut 7 bases from V and 0 bases from J; bases unmatched to any gene: 8. The CDR3 covers 17 residues. The germline V gene encodes CDR1 DFQATT and CDR2 SNEGSKA (reference sequence). The CDR3 loop is CSGVTSGGDSSYNEQFF. CDR3 DNA sequence: TGCAGTGGAGTGACTAGCGGGGGGGATAGCTCCTACAATGAGCAGTTCTTC.

This clonotype was counted a few times. The rearrangement joins TRBV6-5 to TRBJ1-5, with 8 bases identical to TRBD1. V was clipped by 5 bases and J by 4 bases; unmatched bases: 4. The CDR3 covers 14 residues. Germline CDR1 and CDR2: MNHEY and SVGAGI. This chain's CDR3 is CASSIRQGNQPQHF. CDR3 sequence (DNA): TGTGCCAGCAGTATACGACAGGGGAATCAGCCCCAGCATTTT.

V gene TRBV9 combines with J gene TRBJ2-1; 7 bases are a match to TRBD1. This CDR3 is 15 amino acids long. V dropped 5 bases and J dropped 8; count of bases not matched to a gene: 13. Germline V gene sequence: CDR1 SGDLS, CDR2 YYNGEE. The CDR3 sequence is CASSFYRQGGDEQFF. CDR3 DNA sequence: TGTGCCAGCAGTTTTTATAGACAGGGCGGTGATGAGCAGTTCTTC. Combining the CDR3 with reference TRBV9 and TRBJ2-1 gives the whole variable domain DSGVTQTPKHLITATGQRVTLRCSPRSGDLSVYWYQQSLDQGLQFLIQYYNGEERAKGNILERFSAQQFPDLHSELNLSSLELGDSALYFCASSFYRQGGDEQFFGPGTRLTVL.

Only a few counts were recorded for this clonotype. The rearrangement links TRBV10-3 to TRBJ1-1; D remains ambiguous. Germline lookup yields CDR1 ENHRY and CDR2 SYGVKD. This CDR3 comprises 12 residues. Trimming stripped 8 bases from V and 2 bases from J, with 9 bases between. As DNA, the CDR3 is TGTGCCATCTTGGAGAGAAACACTGAAGCTTTCTTT. It translates to CAILERNTEAFF.

At least ten counts were recorded for this clonotype. The chain carries TRBV7-2 and TRBJ2-3; perhaps D is TRBD1 or TRBD2 (5 bases each). The germline CDR1 and CDR2 sequences are SGHTA and FQGNSA. The CDR3 consists of 16 residues. The V end was cut by 5 bases, the J end by 6 bases, with 21 bases between. This CDR3 is CASSRGRAALMDTQYF. In DNA, the CDR3 is TGTGCCAGCAGCCGGGGCCGGGCAGCCCTAATGGATACGCAGTATTTT. Drawing the rest from reference TRBV7-2 and TRBJ2-3, the complete variable domain is GAGVSQSPSNKVTEKGKDVELRCDPISGHTALYWYRQSLGQGLEFLIYFQGNSAPDKSGLPSDRFSAERTGGSVSTLTIQRTQQEDSAVYLCASSRGRAALMDTQYFGPGTRLTVL.

The genes are TRBV20-1 and TRBJ2-1; D might be TRBD2 (5 bases). The V and J ends lost 3 bases and 2 bases respectively, with 11 bases between them. CDR3 length equals 14 residues. Germline CDR1 is DFQATT and CDR2 is SNEGSKA (reference sequence). The CDR3 loop reads CSASPGSAYNEQFF. The CDR3 DNA sequence: TGCAGTGCTAGCCCGGGGTCCGCCTACAATGAGCAGTTCTTC.

V and J are TRBV4-3 and TRBJ2-1, with D possibly being TRBD2 (6 bases). The germline V gene encodes CDR1 LGHNA and CDR2 YSLEER. The CDR3 sequence is 17 residues long. Trimming removed 4 bases from V and 0 bases from J, with 16 bases in between. In nucleotides, the CDR3 is TGCGCCAGCAGCCCTCAACTGACTAGGAGCTCCTACAATGAGCAGTTCTTC. It codes for CASSPQLTRSSYNEQFF.

The rearrangement uses TRBV5-6 and TRBJ2-5; D call uncertain. The germline CDR1 and CDR2 sequences are SGHDT and YYEEEE. The CDR3 sequence is 12 residues long. Trimming removed 6 bases from V and 0 bases from J, with 6 bases in between. The CDR3 protein is CASTLYQETQYF. In DNA form, the CDR3 reads TGTGCCAGCACCCTGTACCAAGAGACCCAGTACTTC.

In DNA, the CDR3 is TGTGCCAGCAGCCAAGATCAAGCGAGAGCCTACGAGCAGTACTTC. Amino acids: CASSQDQARAYEQYF. V is TRBV3-1 and J is TRBJ2-7; D call uncertain. Trimming removed 0 bases from V and 2 bases from J, with 11 bases in between. The CDR3 is 15 residues long. Germline values: CDR1 LGHDT, CDR2 YNNKEL (reference sequence).

The chain employs TRBV6-6 and TRBJ2-7; D not certain. The germline V gene has CDR1 MNHNY and CDR2 SVGAGI (reference sequence). The CDR3 loop spans 13 amino acids. Trimming left V 0 bases short and J 5 bases short, with 8 bases between. The CDR3 reads CASSYSNSHEQYF. The CDR3 DNA sequence: TGTGCCAGCAGTTACTCGAACAGTCACGAGCAGTACTTC.

This sequence joins TRBV6-5 and TRBJ2-7; maybe TRBD1 (5 bases). The ends were cut back, 4 bases at V and 5 bases at J, with 15 bases in the middle. The CDR3 loop spans 14 amino acids. Germline V lookup: CDR1 MNHEY, CDR2 SVGAGI. This chain's CDR3 is CASSFTQGYDEQYF. The CDR3 DNA follows: TGTGCCAGCAGTTTCACTCAGGGTTACGACGAGCAGTACTTC.

This clonotype was observed a handful of times. The chain has TRBV27 and TRBJ1-1, with D unresolved. The CDR3 has 14 amino acids. Germline V gives CDR1 MNHEY, CDR2 SMNVEV (reference sequence). V was clipped by 6 bases and J by 1 base, with 12 bases between them. CDR3 in DNA: TGTGCCAGCAGCCGATCGTCAGGGAACACTGAAGCTTTCTTT. It yields the protein CASSRSSGNTEAFF.

This clonotype was observed many times. The chain combines TRBV29-1 with TRBJ2-3; D may be TRBD2 (7 bases). This CDR3 spans 16 amino acids. Trimming left V 3 bases short and J 2 bases short, with 18 bases between. Germline-derived CDR1 and CDR2 are SQVTM and ANQGSEA. In nucleotides, the CDR3 is TGCAGCGTTGATGGGATGGGGGGGCGAGTCACAGATACGCAGTATTTT. Its translation is CSVDGMGGRVTDTQYF.

The chain uses TRBV20-1 and TRBJ1-6, with D unresolved. CDR1 is DFQATT and CDR2 is SNEGSKA in the germline V gene (reference sequence). The CDR3 is 16 amino acids. Trimming cost V 1 base and J 7 bases, with 17 bases left between them. CDR3 nucleotide sequence: TGCAGTGCTAGAGCATACACGTCCGGCGGAAATTCACCCCTCCACTTT. Translation: CSARAYTSGGNSPLHF.

This clonotype was observed a handful of times. As the CDR3 is not closed by the conserved phenylalanine or tryptophan, this likely results from a read error. No DNA is shown, since the ends of the CDR3 on it are uncertain; the CDR3 is the one TCRdb lists. This chain links TRBV12-3 or TRBV12-4 with TRBJ2-5; TRBD2 was called by the table and not checked on the DNA. Both ends counted, the CDR3 spans 13 residues. CDR3 sequence reads: CASSTASGGASLL.

The J gene is TRBJ2-1, the V gene TRBV6-5, with 8 nucleotides matching TRBD2. The CDR3 sequence is 15 residues long. V was pared by 2 bases and J by 6 bases, with 6 bases of the junction left unmatched. Germline CDR1 reads MNHEY; CDR2 reads SVGAGI. The CDR3 DNA follows: TGTGCCAGCAGTTACAGAGCGGGAGTTGTCAATGAGCAGTTCTTC. This gives the protein CASSYRAGVVNEQFF.

This clonotype has ten or more counts. The rearrangement joins TRBV12-3 or TRBV12-4 to TRBJ2-2; 7 bases map to TRBD2. The CDR3 has 15 amino acids. With V trimmed by 6 bases and J by 5 bases, 9 bases remained unmatched. The CDR3 DNA sequence: TGTGCCAGCAGGATTCCTCGAGCGGGGACCGGGGAGCTGTTTTTT. Protein product: CASRIPRAGTGELFF.

V gene TRBV6-5 combines with J gene TRBJ2-5; possibly TRBD1 for D (5 bases). Germline CDR1 is MNHEY and CDR2 is SVGAGI. The CDR3 extends over 15 amino acids. V lost 2 bases to trimming and J lost 3 bases, with 13 bases between them. Here the CDR3 reads CASSYRTSRKETQYF. CDR3 coding DNA: TGTGCCAGCAGTTACCGGACATCGCGTAAAGAGACCCAGTACTTC.

There are a few counts of this clonotype. The rearrangement joins TRBV5-6 to TRBJ2-7; D remains ambiguous. CDR1 is SGHDT and CDR2 is YYEEEE in the germline V gene. Trimming took 4 bases from V and 3 from J, leaving 11 bases between them. The CDR3 covers 13 residues. The CDR3 bases are TGTGCCAGCAGCCCGGAATTAAGCTACGAGCAGTACTTC. Its protein is CASSPELSYEQYF.

This chain joins TRBV27 and TRBJ2-5, with D perhaps matching TRBD1 or TRBD2 (5 bases each). The V and J ends lost 3 bases and 4 bases respectively, with 15 bases between them. This CDR3 has 15 residues. Germline V gene data show CDR1 as MNHEY and CDR2 as SMNVEV (reference sequence). The CDR3: CASSLGTQVGETQYF. The CDR3 DNA is TGTGCCAGCAGTTTGGGGACCCAGGTTGGAGAGACCCAGTACTTC.